These 9 T cell receptor beta chains were sequenced from one sample in a study of tumor-infiltrating lymphocytes in primary liver carcinoma (dated by TCRdb to the late 2010s). Blood RNA was extracted from unsorted whole blood using TRIzol reagent, and germline DNA was obtained with the DNeasy Blood & Tissue kit. Instrument on record: Illumina HiSeq 2500. Starting from approximately 0.5 ug total RNA, TCRbeta-specific cDNA was produced by reverse transcription with a constant-region primer and ProtoScript II reverse transcriptase. Construction of the TCRbeta libraries relied on three nested rounds of multiplex PCR, following a slightly modified ARM-PCR procedure. Each of the first two PCR rounds ran for roughly 9 cycles using multiplex TRBV1-TRBV30 forward primers together with a Cbeta reverse primer. TCRdb cleaned the public reads at Q25 with fastp, built clones with MiXCR and kept in-frame beta chains. Each entry is one CDR3 protein sequence, shown with its most common DNA and genes. The sample includes 310,000 or so distinct CDR3 sequences, with about three fifths observed a single time. In total, the top ten clones hold about a sixth of the sample.

Sequencing was performed on peripheral blood. Receptors were obtained from a woman in her twenties or thirties with primary liver carcinoma and hepatitis B virus infection.

This clonotype was detected a few times. Mismatch with germline at one junction end may stem from a read error. This chain joins TRBV4-3 and TRBJ2-1; tentatively, D is TRBD2 (6 bases). Germline V gene sequence: CDR1 LGHNA, CDR2 YSLEER. The CDR3 length is 15 residues. This chain's CDR3 is CASSPRDSLYNGQFF. CDR3 sequence (DNA): TGCGCCAGCAGTCCCCGGGACTCGCTATACAATGGGCAGTTCTTC.

As to this clonotype: Possible read error: a much larger clone is one base away. As the CDR3 is not closed by the conserved phenylalanine or tryptophan, this likely results from a read error. The chain recombines TRBV12-3 or TRBV12-4 with TRBJ1-2; D remains unclear. There are 14 residues in the CDR3. V was trimmed by 2 bases and J by 8 bases, leaving 15 bases between them. CDR3 amino acids: CASSLRGVLWGYTL. The DNA of the CDR3 is TGTGCCAGCAGTTTACGGGGAGTTCTTTGGGGCTACACCTTA.

As to this clonotype: This sequence may be a read error, since a much larger clone differs from it by one base. The chain employs TRBV6-1 and TRBJ2-3; possibly TRBD2 for D (6 bases). Looked up from germline, CDR1 is MNHNS and CDR2 is SASEGT. The CDR3 extends over 13 amino acids. The V and J ends lost 9 bases and 4 bases respectively, with 14 bases between them. CDR3 residues: CARKRLASDTQYF. CDR3 DNA: TGTGCCAGGAAGCGGCTAGCGTCAGATACGCAGTATTTT.

This clonotype was observed many times. The rearrangement joins TRBV24-1 to TRBJ1-1; 9 bases align to TRBD1. Germline CDR1 KGHDR, CDR2 SFDVKD. The V and J ends lost 6 bases and 4 bases, in that order; junction bases with no gene match: 5. This CDR3 is 14 amino acids long. CDR3 region: CATSSGTGSTEAFF. DNA for the CDR3: TGTGCCACCAGTTCCGGGACAGGGAGCACTGAAGCTTTCTTT.

This clonotype was seen repeatedly, ten times or more. The gene calls are TRBV5-5 and TRBJ2-1; D could derive from TRBD1 or TRBD2 (5 bases each). The CDR3 extends over 14 amino acids. V lost 1 base, J lost 6 bases, and 11 bases lay in between. Germline assignment: CDR1 SGHKS and CDR2 YYEKEE (reference sequence). This CDR3 is CASSLQGTPNEQFF. The CDR3 DNA follows: TGTGCCAGCAGCTTGCAAGGGACCCCCAATGAGCAGTTCTTC. The whole variable domain, remainder taken from reference TRBV5-5 and TRBJ2-1, is DAGVTQSPTHLIKTRGQQVTLRCSPISGHKSVSWYQQVLGQGPQFIFQYYEKEERGRGNFPDRFSARQFPNYSSELNVNALLLGDSALYLCASSLQGTPNEQFFGPGTRLTVL.

As regards this clonotype: A single base separates this from a much larger clone, so it may be a read error. V is TRBV4-2 and J is TRBJ1-6; TRBD1 aligns across 9 bases. Germline CDR1 and CDR2: LGHNA and YNFKEQ. The CDR3 contains 16 residues. CDR3: CPSSQGRLTGGSPLHF. The CDR3 bases are TGTCCCAGCAGCCAAGGGAGATTGACAGGGGGTTCACCCCTCCACTTT.

With respect to this clonotype: Without the conserved terminal phenylalanine or tryptophan, this CDR3 likely stems from a read error. This chain links TRBV12-3 or TRBV12-4 with TRBJ2-2, with D possibly being TRBD1 (6 bases). V lost 4 bases and J lost 7, with 7 bases in between. CDR3 size: 12 residues. CDR3 sequence: CASSSGVGELFY. Written as DNA, the CDR3 is TGTGCCAGCAGTTCAGGGGTCGGGGAGCTGTTTTAT.

Comments on this clonotype: A much larger clone differs by one base, so this may be a read error. The V call is TRBV6-5, the J call TRBJ2-3; 11 bases map to TRBD2. Germline CDR1 MNHEY, CDR2 SVGAGI. After removal of 10 bases from V and 4 bases from J, the junction contained 7 bases not matched to a gene. The CDR3 runs 14 residues. CDR3 in amino acids: CANLTSGSADTQYF. DNA for the CDR3: TGTGCCAATCTAACTAGCGGGAGCGCAGATACGCAGTATTTT.

On this clonotype itself: A much larger clone lies one base from this, so it may be a read error. The V and J genes are TRBV4-3 and TRBJ1-5; D ambiguous. Trimming removed 0 bases at V and 4 bases at J, with 10 bases between. The CDR3 consists of 15 residues. The germline V gene has CDR1 LGHNA and CDR2 YSLEER. This CDR3 is CASSQDVIPNQPQHF. DNA of the CDR3: TGCGCCAGCAGCCAAGATGTTATTCCGAATCAGCCCCAGCATTTT.